Listed below are T cell receptor beta chains from one sample, sequenced in a study of CD8 T cells in Susac syndrome. Via MiXCR, TCRdb re-called the immunoSEQ multiplex PCR reads, giving one row per CDR3 protein. The data show roughly 100,000 distinct CDR3 sequences, around 94% seen once. The sample consisted of CD8+ T cells from PBMCs. These receptors originate from a human donor with Susac syndrome. The CDR3 runs from the conserved cysteine through the conserved F or W. The D gene is left open where the match is weak. A clone size is listed for some rows: how often the clone was seen (once, few, many), or a class if it is expanded.

TRBV7-6	-	TRBJ2-2	-	TGTGCCAGCAGCGGCTCGCGCGGGGAGCTGTTTTTT	CASSGSRGELFF
TRBV6-2/TRBV6-3	once	TRBJ2-5	-	TGTGCCAGCAGTTTGCGACCCGGGGCGGGGATGGAGACCCAGTACTTC	CASSLRPGAGMETQYF
TRBV20-1	-	TRBJ1-4	-	TGCAGTGCTAGAGATCGGGATAGCAATGAAAAACTGTTTTTT	CSARDRDSNEKLFF
TRBV7-8	-	TRBJ2-5	-	TGTGCCAGCAGCTTAGGATCAGGGGCCCAAGAGACCCAGTACTTC	CASSLGSGAQETQYF
TRBV4-1	-	TRBJ1-2	-	TGCGCCAGCAGCCAATTAACGGCCGGGAGTCAAGGCTACACCTTC	CASSQLTAGSQGYTF
TRBV9	-	TRBJ1-3	-	TGTGCCAGCAACGCTCTGGGGAGCTCTGGAAACACCATATATTTT	CASNALGSSGNTIYF
TRBV7-9	-	TRBJ2-7	-	TGTGCCAGCAGCTTAGCCGGCAGGGAGGAGGAAGAGCAGTACTTC	CASSLAGREEEEQYF
TRBV9	once	TRBJ2-1	TRBD2	TGTGCCAGCAGCGACGGGACTAGCCCAAATGAGCAGTTCTTC	CASSDGTSPNEQFF
TRBV11-2	-	TRBJ2-7	-	TGTGCCAGCAGCCTCGCGTCGGGGGTTGTATCCTACGAGCAGTACTTC	CASSLASGVVSYEQYF
TRBV21-1	-	TRBJ2-1	-	TGTGCCAGCAGCATAGGGAAAGGGTCGAGAAATGAGCAGTTCTTC	CASSIGKGSRNEQFF
TRBV29-1	-	TRBJ2-7	-	TGCAGCGTTGAAGATTCATTGGGATACGAGCAGTACTTC	CSVEDSLGYEQYF
TRBV11-2	once	TRBJ1-5	-	TGTGCCAGCAGCCAATCAGGAGGGGCGGATCAGCCCCAGCATTTT	CASSQSGGADQPQHF
TRBV6-1	-	TRBJ2-1	TRBD1	TGTGCCAGCACAAAAGGGACAGGGGGCGCCTACAATGAGCAGTTCTTC	CASTKGTGGAYNEQFF
TRBV7-9	few	TRBJ2-7	-	TGTGCCAGCAGCGAAGGGGGCTACGAGCAGTACTTC	CASSEGGYEQYF
TRBV21-1	once	TRBJ1-1	-	TGTGCCAGCAGCAATTGCGGGCCAACTGAAGCTTTCTTT	CASSNCGPTEAFF
TRBV5-1	-	TRBJ2-5	TRBD2	TGCGCCAGCAGCTTGGAAACGGGACTAGCCCTAGGTAGGGAGGAGACCCAGTACTTC	CASSLETGLALGREETQYF
TRBV5-1	-	TRBJ1-4	-	TGCGCCAGCAGCTTGGGGGATCAAAATGAAAAACTGTTTTTT	CASSLGDQNEKLFF
TRBV7-9	-	TRBJ1-1	TRBD1	TGTGCCAGCAGGGGAACAGGGGGCACTGAAGCTTTCTTT	CASRGTGGTEAFF
TRBV4-3	-	TRBJ1-2	-	TGCGCCAGCAGCCAAGAAGTATTAGGAAACTATGGCTACACCTTC	CASSQEVLGNYGYTF
TRBV2	-	TRBJ2-2	-	TGTGCCAGCACGCAGGACTACGCGAACACCGGGGAGCTGTTTTTT	CASTQDYANTGELFF
TRBV9	-	TRBJ2-5	TRBD2	TGTGCCAGCAGCGTAGACGGGGGGACCCAAGAGACCCAGTACTTC	CASSVDGGTQETQYF
TRBV7-2	-	TRBJ1-1	TRBD1	TGTGCCAGCATCCCACAGGGGTACACTGAAGCTTTCTTT	CASIPQGYTEAFF
TRBV9	-	TRBJ2-7	TRBD2	TGTGCCAGCTCCGGGACTAGCCACGAGCAGTACTTC	CASSGTSHEQYF
TRBV7-8	-	TRBJ2-3	-	TGTGCCAGCAGCTTAGCAAGGGGAGATACGCAGTATTTT	CASSLARGDTQYF
TRBV5-1	-	TRBJ2-7	-	TGCGCCAGCAGCTTGTCCCAGGTGGACGAGCAGTACTTC	CASSLSQVDEQYF
TRBV29-1	-	TRBJ2-7	-	TGCAGCGTGGAGGACAGTTCATACGAGCAGTACTTC	CSVEDSSYEQYF
TRBV4-1	-	TRBJ2-3	-	TGCGCCAGCAGCCTTACTCGTGGGTCCACAGATACGCAGTATTTT	CASSLTRGSTDTQYF
TRBV5-6	-	TRBJ2-7	-	TGTGCCAGCAGCTTCGAGGTCTCCGAGCAGTACTTC	CASSFEVSEQYF
TRBV3-1	-	TRBJ1-2	-	TGTGCCACCGGAACAGGGCCCAACTATGGCTACACCTTC	CATGTGPNYGYTF
TRBV7-3	few	TRBJ1-1	-	TGTGCCAGCAGCTTACACCAGGGGAACACTGAAGCTTTCTTT	CASSLHQGNTEAFF
TRBV9	-	TRBJ1-2	-	TGTGCCAGCAGCGTAGATTCGGGGTACTATGGCTACACCTTC	CASSVDSGYYGYTF
TRBV2	-	TRBJ2-1	TRBD1	TGTGCCAGCAGTGAAGGCCGGGACAGGGACGACAATGAGCAGTTCTTC	CASSEGRDRDDNEQFF
TRBV29-1	-	TRBJ2-1	-	TGCAGCGTTGAAGCTGGGGGGAATGAGCAGTTCTTC	CSVEAGGNEQFF
TRBV12-3/TRBV12-4	-	TRBJ2-3	-	TGTGCCAGCAGTCCCAGCTTGGATACGCAGTATTTT	CASSPSLDTQYF
TRBV19	-	TRBJ2-4	-	TGTGCCAGTAGTCGACTAGCCAAAAACATTCAGTACTTC	CASSRLAKNIQYF
TRBV6-5	-	TRBJ2-5	-	TGTGCCAGCAGTTCCTCGGGGGGCTCAGGAGAGACCCAGTACTTC	CASSSSGGSGETQYF
TRBV13	-	TRBJ1-2	-	TGTGCCAGCAGCTCCGCCCATGGCTACACCTTC	CASSSAHGYTF
TRBV12-3/TRBV12-4	-	TRBJ2-1	-	TGTGCCAGCAGTTGGGCTCCCAATGAGCAGTTCTTC	CASSWAPNEQFF
TRBV11-2	once	TRBJ2-4	-	TGTGCCAGCAGCTTAAGGGGTGGACTAGCCAAAAACATTCAGTACTTC	CASSLRGGLAKNIQYF
TRBV29-1	-	TRBJ2-1	-	TGCAGCGTTGAAGGAGAGGGAACAGTCCCCTTCTTC	CSVEGEGTVPFF
TRBV20-1	-	TRBJ2-1	TRBD2	TGCAGTGGAGAGCTAGCGGGGGGCCCCCATTCATGGGAGCAGTTCTTC	CSGELAGGPHSWEQFF
TRBV27	once	TRBJ1-2	-	TGTGCCAGTGGCCAGAGGGGACCCGGCTACACCTTC	CASGQRGPGYTF
TRBV7-9	-	TRBJ1-1	-	TGTGCCAGCAGCCCCGTGGGAGGTCTGAACACTGAAGCTTTCTTT	CASSPVGGLNTEAFF
TRBV19	-	TRBJ2-1	-	TGTGCCAGTAGTGTCCTTCAGGGCCCCTACAATGAGCAGTTCTTC	CASSVLQGPYNEQFF
TRBV9	once	TRBJ1-2	TRBD1	TGTGCCAGCAGCGTAGGGGACAGGGTCGCCGGCTACACCTTC	CASSVGDRVAGYTF
TRBV5-4	once	TRBJ2-3	TRBD2	TGTGCCAGCAGCCCCCCTAGCGGCCACACAGATACGCAGTATTTT	CASSPPSGHTDTQYF
TRBV20-1	once	TRBJ2-7	-	TGCAGTGCCTCCGGTCGGTTCTCCTACGAGCAGTACTTC	CSASGRFSYEQYF
TRBV20-1	-	TRBJ2-1	TRBD2	TGCAGTGTCCCGGTACTAGCGGGGGGCCGGATCTCCTACAATGAGCAGTTCTTC	CSVPVLAGGRISYNEQFF
TRBV15	-	TRBJ2-7	TRBD1	TGTGCCACCAGCAGACGCCCAGGGGGCGCATCCTACGAGCAGTACTTC	CATSRRPGGASYEQYF
TRBV7-9	-	TRBJ1-5	-	TGTGCCAGCAGACCTGATGGGACTAACCAGCCCCAGCATTTT	CASRPDGTNQPQHF
TRBV19	-	TRBJ1-5	-	TGTGCCAGTAGTATAACGGGCAATCAGCCCCAGCATTTT	CASSITGNQPQHF
TRBV15	-	TRBJ1-5	-	TGTGCCACCAGCAGAGATCGGCGGCATAATAGCAATCAGCCCCAGCATTTT	CATSRDRRHNSNQPQHF
TRBV15	-	TRBJ2-5	TRBD2	TGTGCCACCAGCAGAGAACCATGGCGGGGGGACCAAGAGACCCAGTACTTC	CATSREPWRGDQETQYF
TRBV5-1	-	TRBJ2-7	-	TGCGCCAGCAGCCTAAGCCAGGGGCGGCGCGAGCAGTACTTC	CASSLSQGRREQYF
TRBV14	-	TRBJ1-1	-	TGTGCCAGCAGCGATTTGATGAACACTGAAGCTTTCTTT	CASSDLMNTEAFF
TRBV3-1	-	TRBJ2-3	-	TGTGCCAGCAGCCAAGTTCTGGGCCCAGATACGCAGTATTTT	CASSQVLGPDTQYF
TRBV29-1	-	TRBJ1-4	TRBD1	TGCAGCGTAACAGGGGGCATTGGTGAAAAACTGTTTTTT	CSVTGGIGEKLFF
TRBV27	-	TRBJ1-2	-	TGTGCCAGTGCCTCCGGGATTAACTATGGCTACACCTTC	CASASGINYGYTF
TRBV12-5	-	TRBJ2-5	-	TGTGCTAGTGGTTTGACGGAGCGACAAGAGACCCAGTACTTC	CASGLTERQETQYF